These T cell receptor beta chains were read from a single sample in a study of blood T cell repertoires in COVID-19. This table comes from immunoSEQ multiplex PCR, and its TCRdb copy is limited to in-frame clones, with some not included. The sample contains 90,000 to 120,000 clones, less than 80% of which appear only once. The sample consisted of peripheral blood. These receptor sequences come from a man in his 70s with active or convalescent COVID-19. Both conserved end residues are part of each CDR3. D genes are given only for firm matches. Only some rows state a clone size, as once, few, many or a class for expanded clones.

TRBV30	13	NA	TRBJ1-6	TRBD1	TGTGCCTGGAGGGGGACAGGGGGCGAACCCCTCCACTTT	CAWRGTGGEPLHF
TRBV11-2	15	NA	TRBJ2-3	NA	TGTGCCAGCAGCCCAAGGGGGAGTGGCGCAGATACGCAGTATTTT	CASSPRGSGADTQYF
TRBV6-5	13	NA	TRBJ1-5	NA	TGTGCCAGCAGTTTACAGGTGAATCAGCCCCAGCATTTT	CASSLQVNQPQHF
TRBV19	14	once	TRBJ2-7	TRBD1	TGTGCCAGTAGTACCGGGACAGGGACTTACGAGCAGTACTTC	CASSTGTGTYEQYF
TRBV5-1	17	few	TRBJ2-1	TRBD2	TGCGCCAGCAGCCCTTTGGCTAGCGGGATGTCGTACAATGAGCAGTTCTTC	CASSPLASGMSYNEQFF
TRBV3-1/TRBV3-2	13	NA	TRBJ1-2	TRBD1	TGTGCCAGCAGCACGGGACAGCTCTATGGCTACACCTTC	CASSTGQLYGYTF
TRBV28	14	NA	TRBJ1-1	TRBD1	TGTGCCAGCAGCCGAACGACAGGGATCACTGAAGCTTTCTTT	CASSRTTGITEAFF
TRBV29-1	12	NA	TRBJ1-1	NA	TGCAGCGTTGTCGGGGGTTCGTTGGTAGCTTTCTTT	CSVVGGSLVAFF
TRBV7-9	17	NA	TRBJ1-2	TRBD1	TGTGCCAGCAGCTCCCCCCCGGGACAGGGAGGGCCTATGGGCTACACCTTC	CASSSPPGQGGPMGYTF
TRBV7-9	13	NA	TRBJ2-7	NA	TGTGCCAGCAGCTTAAAAGGCAGGGGCGAGCAGTACTTC	CASSLKGRGEQYF
TRBV28	16	NA	TRBJ1-5	TRBD1	TGTGCCAGCAGTTTCTCCCGGACAGGACTCAATCAGCCCCAGCATTTT	CASSFSRTGLNQPQHF
TRBV9	14	NA	TRBJ2-3	TRBD2	TGTGCCAGCAGCGCCAGGACTAGAACAGATACGCAGTATTTT	CASSARTRTDTQYF
TRBV7-2	15	NA	TRBJ2-1	NA	TGTGCCAGCAGCTTGGGTTCCCATAGAGGCAATGAGCAGTTCTTC	CASSLGSHRGNEQFF
TRBV27	14	once	TRBJ2-7	NA	TGTGCCAGCAGTTTATCGGGGGCAGGGGCCAAGCAGTACTTC	CASSLSGAGAKQYF
TRBV5-1	15	NA	TRBJ1-1	NA	TGCGCCAGCAGCTTGCCCCTGGGGGGGCAGACTGAAGCTTTCTTT	CASSLPLGGQTEAFF
TRBV6-6	14	NA	TRBJ1-2	NA	TGTGCCAGCAGCTTAGACAGGCTCGACTATGGCTACACCTTC	CASSLDRLDYGYTF
TRBV7-3	13	NA	TRBJ1-1	NA	TGTGCCAGCAGCCCCCAGGCGGGCACTGAAGCTTTCTTT	CASSPQAGTEAFF
TRBV5-5	13	NA	TRBJ1-5	NA	TGTGCCAGCAGCTTTTATAGCAATCAGCCCCAGCATTTT	CASSFYSNQPQHF
TRBV7-3	16	NA	TRBJ2-1	TRBD2	TGTGCCAGCAGCCCCCAAATAGCGGGAGGCGGGAATGAGCAGTTCTTC	CASSPQIAGGGNEQFF
TRBV10-1	14	few	TRBJ2-1	NA	TGCGCCAGCAGTGATCTGGAGACAGTCAATGAGCAGTTCTTC	CASSDLETVNEQFF
TRBV19	15	NA	TRBJ1-1	TRBD1	TGTGCCAGTAGTCTTAGACAGGGGGCCGGGACTGAAGCTTTCTTT	CASSLRQGAGTEAFF
TRBV11-2	16	NA	TRBJ2-7	NA	TGTGCCAGCAGCTTAGATGGGGGATCGACAGGCTACGAGCAGTACTTC	CASSLDGGSTGYEQYF
TRBV3-1/TRBV3-2	15	NA	TRBJ1-6	NA	TGTGCCAGCAGCCAAGGGTACCAGGGCGGTTCACCCCTCCACTTT	CASSQGYQGGSPLHF
TRBV12-3/TRBV12-4	12	NA	TRBJ1-1	NA	TGTGCCAGCAGTCAGGGGAACACTGAAGCTTTCTTT	CASSQGNTEAFF
TRBV10-1	13	few	TRBJ2-2	NA	TGCGCCAGCCGGAGGGCCGCCACCGGGGAGCTGTTTTTT	CASRRAATGELFF
TRBV30	18	NA	TRBJ2-2	TRBD2	TGTGCCTGGAGTGTACGAGTGAGCGGGATAGCGAACACCGGGGAGCTGTTTTTT	CAWSVRVSGIANTGELFF
TRBV6-5	15	NA	TRBJ1-6	TRBD1	TGTGCCAGCAGCGACGGACAGGCGAATAATTCACCCCTCCACTTT	CASSDGQANNSPLHF
TRBV10-2	12	NA	TRBJ1-2	NA	TGCGCCAGCAGTACGCAGGACTATGGCTACACCTTC	CASSTQDYGYTF
TRBV27	18	NA	TRBJ2-7	TRBD2	TGTGCCAGCAGTTTATCGGCCGCCGGGCTAGCGGGAGGATACGAGCAGTACTTC	CASSLSAAGLAGGYEQYF
TRBV2	17	NA	TRBJ2-5	TRBD2	TGTGCCAGCAGGGAGTTGACAGGCGGGGGGCTTCGGGAGACCCAGTACTTC	CASRELTGGGLRETQYF
TRBV6-5	13	NA	TRBJ1-1	NA	TGTGCCAGCAGTTACGCCCCGGACAGTGAAGCTTTCTTT	CASSYAPDSEAFF
TRBV15	16	NA	TRBJ1-3	NA	TGTGCCACCAGCAGAGCGGGAGGGGGCTCTGGAAACACCATATATTTT	CATSRAGGGSGNTIYF
TRBV6-5	11	NA	TRBJ1-6	NA	TGTGCCAGCAGTTCGAATTCACCCCTCCACTTT	CASSSNSPLHF
TRBV9	16	few	TRBJ1-1	TRBD1	TGTGCCAGCAGTTCCACTGGACAGGCCGCGAACACTGAAGCTTTCTTT	CASSSTGQAANTEAFF
TRBV5-4	15	NA	TRBJ1-5	NA	TGTGCCAGCAGCTTTGCGGGGAATAGCAATCAGCCCCAGCATTTT	CASSFAGNSNQPQHF
TRBV2	14	NA	TRBJ1-1	NA	TGTGCCAGCAGTGAACAGGGATGGAACACTGAAGCTTTCTTT	CASSEQGWNTEAFF
TRBV2	14	NA	TRBJ1-2	TRBD1	TGTGCCAGCGGGGGACAGGTAGCTAACTATGGCTACACCTTC	CASGGQVANYGYTF
TRBV5-1	15	NA	TRBJ2-7	TRBD2	TGCGCCAGCAGCTTGCCGCTAGCGGGAGTAAGCGAGCAGTACTTC	CASSLPLAGVSEQYF
TRBV5-1	16	NA	TRBJ2-3	TRBD1	TGCGCCAGCAGCTTGGTGGGACAGGGGGGCACAGATACGCAGTATTTT	CASSLVGQGGTDTQYF
TRBV6-6	15	NA	TRBJ1-1	TRBD1	TGTGCCAGCAGTTACGGGACAGCCCCGAACACTGAAGCTTTCTTT	CASSYGTAPNTEAFF
TRBV28	14	NA	TRBJ2-2	TRBD2	TGTGCCAGCAGCTTGACTAGCGAGGCCGGGGAGCTGTTTTTT	CASSLTSEAGELFF
TRBV10-3	12	few	TRBJ1-4	TRBD1	TGTGCCATCAGTGAGTCCGACAGGGCACTGTTTTTT	CAISESDRALFF
TRBV28	16	NA	TRBJ1-6	TRBD1	TGTGCCAGCAGTTCTGGGACAGTGCTAAAAATGTTGACCCTCCACTTT	CASSSGTVLKMLTLHF
TRBV19	15	NA	TRBJ1-1	NA	TGTGCCAGTACGAGAGAATTTGGGCGAATGAATGAAGCTTTCTTT	CASTREFGRMNEAFF
TRBV11-2	15	NA	TRBJ1-4	NA	TGTGCCAGCAGCCCGGACAGAGCAACTAATGAAAAACTGTTTTTT	CASSPDRATNEKLFF
TRBV21-1	18	NA	TRBJ1-1	NA	TGTGCCAGCAGCAAAGAAATTGCGGCGGGGGCCGGGAACACTGAAGCTTTCTTT	CASSKEIAAGAGNTEAFF
TRBV19	16	few	TRBJ2-1	TRBD2	TGTGCCAGTAGTATAGCGGCGGGAGGGGCTTACAATGAGCAGTTCTTC	CASSIAAGGAYNEQFF
TRBV28	14	NA	TRBJ2-1	TRBD2	TGTGCCAGCAGTTTATTACTAGCGGAAAATGAGCAGTTCTTC	CASSLLLAENEQFF
TRBV28	12	NA	TRBJ2-1	NA	TGTGCCAGCAGCGTCGTCTTTCCTGAGCAGTTCTTC	CASSVVFPEQFF
TRBV27	15	few	TRBJ2-3	TRBD2	TGTGCCAGCAGCGGACTAGCGGGGGGAACAGATACGCAGTATTTT	CASSGLAGGTDTQYF
TRBV7-8	13	NA	TRBJ1-1	NA	TGTGCCAGCAGTTACCTACAGGGAACTGAAGCTTTCTTT	CASSYLQGTEAFF